The next 13 T cell receptor beta chains were all read from a single sample in a study of cytomegalovirus exposure and HLA in healthy donors. The PCR made use of 60 Vbeta and 13 Jbeta primers. Produced via immunoSEQ multiplex PCR; TCRdb's table is partial and in-frame only. The sample holds about 130,000 clones; about four fifths are singletons and the top ten take 0.7%. The sequenced material came from PBMCs. The receptor source for this set is a man between 18 and 35 years old in good health and CMV-seronegative.

The chain carries TRBV19 and TRBJ1-2; unclear D gene. This CDR3 spans 15 amino acids. Trimming pared 3 bases from V and 3 bases from J, leaving 14 bases between. The V gene's germline CDR1 is LNHDA and CDR2 SQIVND (reference sequence). The CDR3 sequence: CASSMVGRMDYGYTF. The CDR3 coding sequence is TGTGCCAGTAGTATGGTCGGCAGGATGGACTATGGCTACACCTTC.

The chain joins TRBV7-9 to TRBJ1-5, with a weak D call TRBD1 (6 bases). Germline assignment: CDR1 SEHNR and CDR2 FQNEAQ (reference sequence). V was shortened by 5 bases and J by 0 bases, with 17 bases between the two germline ends. This CDR3 region has 17 residues. The CDR3 here is CASSATSGTNSNQPQHF. The CDR3 bases are TGTGCCAGCAGCGCTACTTCCGGGACAAATAGCAATCAGCCCCAGCATTTT.

This clone was counted a few times. The chain carries TRBV5-1 and TRBJ1-1, with 7 bases that match TRBD1. CDR3 length equals 15 residues. CDR1 and CDR2 from the germline V gene are SGHRS and YFSETQ. The V gene end was trimmed by 4 bases and the J gene end by 1 base; junction bases not matched to a gene: 7. The CDR3 sequence is CASSHTRQGNTEAFF. CDR3 nucleotide sequence: TGCGCCAGCAGCCACACCAGACAGGGGAACACTGAAGCTTTCTTT. Together with reference TRBV5-1 and TRBJ1-1, the CDR3 gives the full variable domain: KAGVTQTPRYLIKTRGQQVTLSCSPISGHRSVSWYQQTPGQGLQFLFEYFSETQRNKGNFPGRFSGRQFSNSRSEMNVSTLELGDSALYLCASSHTRQGNTEAFFGQGTRLTVV.

The chain has TRBV30 and TRBJ1-2; D call uncertain. The CDR3 sequence is 13 residues long. With 1 base removed from V and 8 bases from J, the gap between germline ends came to 14 bases. CDR1 and CDR2 from the germline V gene are GTSNPN and SVGIG (reference sequence). CDR3 region: CAWSGAPLEGYTF. The CDR3 region has the DNA TGTGCCTGGAGTGGGGCCCCGCTGGAAGGCTACACCTTC.

For the CDR3, the DNA is TGTGCCATCAAATCACAGGGGAGCACCGGGGAGCTGTTTTTT. Amino acids: CAIKSQGSTGELFF. V usage is TRBV10-3 and J usage is TRBJ2-2; 7 bases align to TRBD1. Germline V lookup: CDR1 ENHRY, CDR2 SYGVKD. This CDR3 is built from 14 residues. The ends lost 7 bases at V and 4 bases at J; junction bases unmatched: 6.

The chain has TRBV5-6 and TRBJ2-7; 7 bases map to TRBD1. Trimming took 1 base from V and 2 from J; bases not matched to a gene: 3. Germline loops: CDR1 SGHDT, CDR2 YYEEEE. The CDR3 has 14 residues. This chain's CDR3 is CASSLYQGAYEQYF. CDR3 DNA sequence: TGTGCCAGCAGCTTGTATCAGGGGGCCTACGAGCAGTACTTC.

This clone was seen only a few times. The J gene is TRBJ1-1, the V gene TRBV19; D is possibly TRBD1 (6 bases). Germline CDR1 is LNHDA and CDR2 is SQIVND (reference sequence). Trimming took 5 bases from V and 4 from J, leaving 20 bases between them. The CDR3 spans 16 residues. The CDR3 DNA is TGTGCCAGTAGTCTGGGCAGGGGAATCGTGGGCACTGAAGCTTTCTTT. Translated, it gives CASSLGRGIVGTEAFF.

The rearrangement joins TRBV5-5 to TRBJ2-2, with 8 positions matching TRBD1. CDR1 and CDR2 from the germline V gene are SGHKS and YYEKEE (reference sequence). The J segment lost 4 bases and the V segment lost 3 bases, leaving 8 bases of the junction unmatched. The CDR3 runs 16 residues. CDR3 sequence (DNA): TGTGCCAGCAGCTCAAGTGGACAGGGTGGCACCGGGGAGCTGTTTTTT. As protein: CASSSSGQGGTGELFF.

The count of this clone is one. The DNA for the CDR3 is TGTGCCAGCAGTTTTAAGAAGCCCTACAGGGAATTCAATCAGCCCCAGCATTTT. This codes for CASSFKKPYREFNQPQHF. The chain recombines TRBV2 with TRBJ1-5; TRBD1 is a possible D gene (6 bases). This CDR3 is built from 18 residues. Germline values: CDR1 SNHLY, CDR2 FYNNEI. Trimming shortened V by 5 bases and J by 3 bases, and 23 bases separated the two germline ends. The variable domain in full, completed from reference TRBV2 and TRBJ1-5, reads EPEVTQTPSHQVTQMGQEVILRCVPISNHLYFYWYRQILGQKVEFLVSFYNNEISEKSEIFDDQFSVERPDGSNFTLKIRSTKLEDSAMYFCASSFKKPYREFNQPQHFGDGTRLSIL.

The chain has TRBV10-2 and TRBJ1-1, with 7 nucleotides matching TRBD1. Per germline, CDR1 WSHSY and CDR2 SAAADI. The V segment lost 5 bases and the J segment 7 bases; nucleotides outside the gene matches: 16. This CDR3 has 16 amino acids. CDR3 sequence reads: CASSPIRGRRAFEAFF. CDR3 DNA: TGCGCCAGCAGTCCGATTAGGGGGCGGCGCGCCTTTGAAGCTTTCTTT.

There are a few counts of this clone. This chain uses TRBV10-1 with TRBJ2-1; 7 positions match TRBD1. Unmatched junction bases numbered 8, after V lost 1 base and J lost 8 bases. Germline-derived CDR1 and CDR2 are WNHNN and SYGVQD (reference sequence). The CDR3 is 15 amino acids. In DNA, the CDR3 is TGCGCCAGCAGTGAGTTGACAGGGTTTTACCATGAGCAGTTCTTC. As protein: CASSELTGFYHEQFF.

V usage is TRBV28 and J usage is TRBJ2-2; 9 bases map to TRBD2. This CDR3 region has 16 residues. CDR1 is MDHEN, CDR2 SYDVKM, per germline. V trimming: 5 bases; J trimming: 3 bases; junction bases outside the gene matches: 7. CDR3 sequence (DNA): TGTGCCAGCAGTCCGCGGGGGGGTTGGGACACCGGGGAGCTGTTTTTT. This encodes CASSPRGGWDTGELFF.

This clone was seen only a few times. The chain carries TRBV18 and TRBJ2-1; D remains ambiguous. Trimming took off 3 bases at V and 13 bases at J, with 16 bases between the two ends. From germline, CDR1 is KGHSH and CDR2 LQKENI. This CDR3 spans 13 amino acids. For the CDR3, the DNA is TGTGCCAGCTCACCGTCGGTCGAGGCAGCTCAGTTCTTC. Its translation is CASSPSVEAAQFF.